This TCR beta chain was sequenced during a study of pediatric ulcerative colitis. Across the whole study: Disease was pancolitis in 7 or 8 and left-sided in two, histology-confirmed. Points from the study as a whole: All ulcerative colitis patients, but no controls, carried two rectal clonotypes.

Clones were sequenced by immunoSEQ multiplex PCR, and TCRdb holds only the in-frame ones, with some missing. Counted here are roughly 70,000 clones, about 90% occurring once; the ten biggest clones make up roughly 3%. This clone occurred once. What it binds is not known. The CDR3 spans 14 residues. V lost 6 bases to trimming and J lost 3 bases; unmatched junction nucleotides: 5. Germline CDR1 reads LNHDA; CDR2 reads SQIVND (reference sequence). Material: blood. The source is a boy between 5 and 17 years old with severe ulcerative colitis. The chain combines TRBV19 with TRBJ2-5, with 9 bases fitting TRBD1. CDR3 coding DNA: TGTGCCAGTAGCAATACAGGGGGCGAAGAGACCCAGTACTTC. It is translated as CASSNTGGEETQYF.